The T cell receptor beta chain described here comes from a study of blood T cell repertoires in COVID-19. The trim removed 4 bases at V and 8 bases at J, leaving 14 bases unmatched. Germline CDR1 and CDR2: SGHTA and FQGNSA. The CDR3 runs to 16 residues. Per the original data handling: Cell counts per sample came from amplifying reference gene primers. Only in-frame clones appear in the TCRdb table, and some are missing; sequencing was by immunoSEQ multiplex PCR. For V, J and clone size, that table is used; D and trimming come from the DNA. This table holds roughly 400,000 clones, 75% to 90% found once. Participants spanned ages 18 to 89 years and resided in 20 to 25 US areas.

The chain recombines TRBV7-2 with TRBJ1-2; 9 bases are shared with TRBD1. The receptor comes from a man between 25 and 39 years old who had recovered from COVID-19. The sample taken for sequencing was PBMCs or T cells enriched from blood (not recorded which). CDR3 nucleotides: TGTGCCAGCAGCTCGAGATGGGGGGACAGGGCGGAAGGCTACACCTTC. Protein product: CASSSRWGDRAEGYTF.